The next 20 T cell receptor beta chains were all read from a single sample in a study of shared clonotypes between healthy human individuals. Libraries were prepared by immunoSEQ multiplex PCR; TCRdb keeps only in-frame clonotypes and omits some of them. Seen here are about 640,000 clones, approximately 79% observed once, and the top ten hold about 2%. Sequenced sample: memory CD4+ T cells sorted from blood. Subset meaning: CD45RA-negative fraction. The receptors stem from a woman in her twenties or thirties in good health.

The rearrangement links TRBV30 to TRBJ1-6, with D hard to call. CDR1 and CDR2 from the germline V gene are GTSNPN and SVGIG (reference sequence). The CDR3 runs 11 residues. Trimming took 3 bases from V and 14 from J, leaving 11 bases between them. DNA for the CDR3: TGTGCCTGGAGCCATAGCGGGTCCCTCCACTTT. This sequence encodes CAWSHSGSLHF. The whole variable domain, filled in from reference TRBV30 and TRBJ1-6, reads SQTIHQWPATLVQPVGSPLSLECTVEGTSNPNLYWYRQAAGRGLQLLFYSVGIGQISSEVPQNLSASRPQDRQFILSSKKLLLSDSGFYLCAWSHSGSLHFGNGTRLTVT.

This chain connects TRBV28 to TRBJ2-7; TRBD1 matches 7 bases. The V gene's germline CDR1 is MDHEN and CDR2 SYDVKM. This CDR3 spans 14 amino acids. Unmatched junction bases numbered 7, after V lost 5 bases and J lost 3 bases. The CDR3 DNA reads TGTGCCAGCAGTGCCGGACAGGCCGTCTACGAGCAGTACTTC. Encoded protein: CASSAGQAVYEQYF.

CDR3 coding DNA: TGTGCCACTAACCCGGGACAGGGCAAGGCAGATACGCAGTATTTT. Protein product: CATNPGQGKADTQYF. The V and J genes are TRBV10-3 and TRBJ2-3; TRBD1 agrees at 9 bases. The trim removed 10 bases at V and 4 bases at J, leaving 12 bases unmatched. CDR1 is ENHRY and CDR2 is SYGVKD in the germline V gene. The CDR3 extends over 15 amino acids.

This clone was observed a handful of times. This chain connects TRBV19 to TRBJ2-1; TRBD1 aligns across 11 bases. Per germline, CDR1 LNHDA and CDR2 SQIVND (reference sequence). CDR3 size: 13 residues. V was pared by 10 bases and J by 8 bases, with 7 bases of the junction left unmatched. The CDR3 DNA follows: TGTGCCACCCTCCGGACAGGGGGCTATGAGCAGTTCTTC. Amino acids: CATLRTGGYEQFF. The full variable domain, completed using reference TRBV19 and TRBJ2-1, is DGGITQSPKYLFRKEGQNVTLSCEQNLNHDAMYWYRQDPGQGLRLIYYSQIVNDFQKGDIAEGYSVSREKKESFPLTVTSAQKNPTAFYLCATLRTGGYEQFFGPGTRLTVL.

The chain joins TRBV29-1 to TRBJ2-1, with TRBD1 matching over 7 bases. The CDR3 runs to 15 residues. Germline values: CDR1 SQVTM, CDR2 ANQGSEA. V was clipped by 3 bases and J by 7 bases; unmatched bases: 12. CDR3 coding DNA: TGCAGCGTTGAGGAAGGGACAGACACTCGGAATGAGCAGTTCTTC. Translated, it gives CSVEEGTDTRNEQFF.

The CDR3 bases are TGTGCCAGTAGTGCCCTTAGCGGGAGCTCCTACGAGCAGTACTTC. It yields the protein CASSALSGSSYEQYF. The V gene is TRBV19, the J gene TRBJ2-7; 9 bases agree with TRBD2. The CDR3 sequence is 15 residues long. Germline CDR1 reads LNHDA; CDR2 reads SQIVND (reference sequence). Trimming removed 5 bases from V and 0 bases from J; junction bases left unmatched: 5.

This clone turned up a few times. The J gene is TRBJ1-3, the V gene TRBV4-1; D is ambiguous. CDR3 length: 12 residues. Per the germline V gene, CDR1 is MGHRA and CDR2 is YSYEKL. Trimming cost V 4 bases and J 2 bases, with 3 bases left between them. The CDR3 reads CASSRPGNTIYF. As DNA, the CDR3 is TGCGCCAGCAGCCGTCCTGGAAACACCATATATTTT.

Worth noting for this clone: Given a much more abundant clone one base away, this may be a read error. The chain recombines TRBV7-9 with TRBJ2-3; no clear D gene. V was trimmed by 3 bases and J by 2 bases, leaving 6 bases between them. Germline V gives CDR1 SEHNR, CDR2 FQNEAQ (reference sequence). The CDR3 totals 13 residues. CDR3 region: CASSFPNTDTQYF. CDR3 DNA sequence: TGTGCCAGCAGCTTTCCTAACACAGATACGCAGTATTTT.

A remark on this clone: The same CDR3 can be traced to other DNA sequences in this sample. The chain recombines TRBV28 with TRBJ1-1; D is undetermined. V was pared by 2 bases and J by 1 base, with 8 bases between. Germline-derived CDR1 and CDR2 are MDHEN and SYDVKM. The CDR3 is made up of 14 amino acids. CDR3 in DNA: TGTGCCAGCAGTTTAATCCCTGGGAACACTGAAGCTTTCTTT. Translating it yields CASSLIPGNTEAFF.

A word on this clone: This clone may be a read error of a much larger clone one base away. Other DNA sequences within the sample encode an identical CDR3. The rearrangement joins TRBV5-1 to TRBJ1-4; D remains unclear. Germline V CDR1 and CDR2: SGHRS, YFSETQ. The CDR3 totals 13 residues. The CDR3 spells CASSFETNEKLFF. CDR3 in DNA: TGCGCCAGTAGCTTTGAAACTAATGAAAAACTGTTTTTT. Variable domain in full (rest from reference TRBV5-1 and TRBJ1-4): KAGVTQTPRYLIKTRGQQVTLSCSPISGHRSVSWYQQTPGQGLQFLFEYFSETQRNKGNFPGRFSGRQFSNSRSEMNVSTLELGDSALYLCASSFETNEKLFFGSGTQLSVL.

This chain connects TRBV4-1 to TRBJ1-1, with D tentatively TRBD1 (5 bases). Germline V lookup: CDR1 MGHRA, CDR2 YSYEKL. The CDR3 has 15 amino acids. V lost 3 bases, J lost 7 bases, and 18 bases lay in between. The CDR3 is CASSHSSGFRNEAFF. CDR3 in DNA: TGCGCCAGCAGCCACAGTTCAGGGTTTCGAAATGAAGCTTTCTTT.

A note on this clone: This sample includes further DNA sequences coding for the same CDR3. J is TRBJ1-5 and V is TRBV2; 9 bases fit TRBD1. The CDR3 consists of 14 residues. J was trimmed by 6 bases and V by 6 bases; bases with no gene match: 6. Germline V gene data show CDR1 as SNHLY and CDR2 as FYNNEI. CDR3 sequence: CASRPQGAGQPQHF. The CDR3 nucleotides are TGTGCCAGCAGGCCACAGGGGGCTGGTCAGCCCCAGCATTTT.

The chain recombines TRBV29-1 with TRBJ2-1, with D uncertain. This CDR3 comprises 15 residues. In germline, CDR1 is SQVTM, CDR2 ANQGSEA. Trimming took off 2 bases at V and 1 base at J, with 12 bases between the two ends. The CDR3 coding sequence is TGCAGCGTTGAATCCTGGCAGGAATCCTACAATGAGCAGTTCTTC. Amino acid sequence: CSVESWQESYNEQFF.

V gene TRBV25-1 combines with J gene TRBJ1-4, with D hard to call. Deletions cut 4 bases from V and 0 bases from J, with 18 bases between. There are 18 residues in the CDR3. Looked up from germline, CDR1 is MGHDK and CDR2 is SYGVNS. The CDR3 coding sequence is TGTGCCAGCAGTGTGAATAGGGTGGCAACAGCAACTAATGAAAAACTGTTTTTT. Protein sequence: CASSVNRVATATNEKLFF.

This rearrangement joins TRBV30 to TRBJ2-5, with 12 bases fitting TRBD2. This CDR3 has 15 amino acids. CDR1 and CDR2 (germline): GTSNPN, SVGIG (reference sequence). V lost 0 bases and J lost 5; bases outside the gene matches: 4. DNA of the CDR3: TGTGCCTGGAGTGTACGGGGGACTAGCGGGGAGACCCAGTACTTC. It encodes CAWSVRGTSGETQYF.

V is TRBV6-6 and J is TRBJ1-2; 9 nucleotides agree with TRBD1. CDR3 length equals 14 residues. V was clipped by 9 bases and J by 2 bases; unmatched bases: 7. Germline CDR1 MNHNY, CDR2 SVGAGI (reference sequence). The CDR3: CASYGTGWNYGYTF. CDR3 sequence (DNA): TGTGCCAGTTACGGGACAGGGTGGAACTATGGCTACACCTTC.

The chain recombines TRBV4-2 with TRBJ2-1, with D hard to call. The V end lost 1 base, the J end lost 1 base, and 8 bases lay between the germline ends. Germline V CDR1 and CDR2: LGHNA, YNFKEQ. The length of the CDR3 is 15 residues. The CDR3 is CASSQAKNSYNEQFF. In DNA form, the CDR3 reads TGTGCCAGCAGCCAAGCCAAGAATTCCTACAATGAGCAGTTCTTC.

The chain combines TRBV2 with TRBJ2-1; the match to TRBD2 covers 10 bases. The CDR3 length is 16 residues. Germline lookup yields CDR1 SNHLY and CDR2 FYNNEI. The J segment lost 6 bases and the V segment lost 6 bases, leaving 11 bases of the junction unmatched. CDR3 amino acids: CASRSGAGLAFNEQFF. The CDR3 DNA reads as TGTGCCAGCAGGAGTGGGGCGGGACTAGCGTTCAATGAGCAGTTCTTC.

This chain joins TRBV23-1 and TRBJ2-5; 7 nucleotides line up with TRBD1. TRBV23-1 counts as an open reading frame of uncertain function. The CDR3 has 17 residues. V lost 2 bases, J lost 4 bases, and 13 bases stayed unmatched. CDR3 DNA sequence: TGCGCCAGCAGTCAACCCCCCGACAGGGACGTCCCAGAGACCCAGTACTTC. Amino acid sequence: CASSQPPDRDVPETQYF.

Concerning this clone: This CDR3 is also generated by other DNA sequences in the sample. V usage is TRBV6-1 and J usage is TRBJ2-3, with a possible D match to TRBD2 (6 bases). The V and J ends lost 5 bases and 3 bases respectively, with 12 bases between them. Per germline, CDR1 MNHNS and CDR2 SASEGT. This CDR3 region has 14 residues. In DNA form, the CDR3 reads TGTGCCAGCAGTCCGGGGAGGTCAACAGATACGCAGTATTTT. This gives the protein CASSPGRSTDTQYF.